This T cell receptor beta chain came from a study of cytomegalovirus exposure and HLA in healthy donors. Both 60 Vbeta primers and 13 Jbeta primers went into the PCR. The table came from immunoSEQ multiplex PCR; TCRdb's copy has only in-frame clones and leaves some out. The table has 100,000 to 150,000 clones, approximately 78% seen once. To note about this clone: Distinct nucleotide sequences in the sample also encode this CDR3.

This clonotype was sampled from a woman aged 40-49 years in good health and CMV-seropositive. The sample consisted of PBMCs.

CDR3 in amino acids: CASSLGGRGYEQYF. CDR3 coding DNA: TGTGCCAGCAGTTTGGGGGGGAGGGGCTACGAGCAGTACTTC. The chain is built from TRBV27 and TRBJ2-7; 7 nucleotides align to TRBD2. Germline CDR1 reads MNHEY; CDR2 reads SMNVEV (reference sequence). The CDR3 is 14 amino acids. V lost 3 bases, J lost 3 bases, and 5 bases stayed unmatched.